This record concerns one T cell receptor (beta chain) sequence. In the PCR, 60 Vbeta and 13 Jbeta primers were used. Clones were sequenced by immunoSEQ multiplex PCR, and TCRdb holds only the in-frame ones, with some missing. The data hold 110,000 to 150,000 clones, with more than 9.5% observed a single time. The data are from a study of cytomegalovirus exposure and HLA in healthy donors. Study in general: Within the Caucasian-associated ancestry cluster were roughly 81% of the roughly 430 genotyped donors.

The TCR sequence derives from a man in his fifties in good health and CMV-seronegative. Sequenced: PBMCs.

The CDR3 bases are TGTGCCAGCAGTTACCGGACTAGCGGCTCCTACAATGAGCAGTTCTTC. Residues: CASSYRTSGSYNEQFF. V usage is TRBV6-5 and J usage is TRBJ2-1; 10 bases match TRBD2. CDR1 and CDR2 (germline): MNHEY, SVGAGI. There are 16 residues in the CDR3. V dropped 2 bases and J dropped 0; count of bases not matched to a gene: 1.